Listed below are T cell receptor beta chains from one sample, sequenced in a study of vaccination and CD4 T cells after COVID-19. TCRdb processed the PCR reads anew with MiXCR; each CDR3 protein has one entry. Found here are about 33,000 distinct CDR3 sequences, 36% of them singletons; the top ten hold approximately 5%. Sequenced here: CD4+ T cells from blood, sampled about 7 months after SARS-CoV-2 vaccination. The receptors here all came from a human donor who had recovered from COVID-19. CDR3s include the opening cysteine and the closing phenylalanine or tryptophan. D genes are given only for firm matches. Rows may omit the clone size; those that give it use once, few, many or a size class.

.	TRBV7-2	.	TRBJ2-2	TGTGCCAGCAGCTTAGCGGGAGCAGGGGGGGGCACCGGGGAGCTGTTTTTT	CASSLAGAGGGTGELFF
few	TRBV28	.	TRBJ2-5	TGTGCCAGCACCCGGACGGAAGAGACCCAGTACTTC	CASTRTEETQYF
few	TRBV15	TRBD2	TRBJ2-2	TGTGCCACCAGCGGAGCCAAGACTAGCGGGAGTTTACCCGGGGAGCTGTTTTTT	CATSGAKTSGSLPGELFF
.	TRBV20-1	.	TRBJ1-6	TGCAGTGCTAGAGTTCCAGGGCGGCGGTCACCCCTCCACTTT	CSARVPGRRSPLHF
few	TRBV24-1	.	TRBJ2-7	TGTGCCACCAGTGATACCCTCGAGCAGTACTTC	CATSDTLEQYF
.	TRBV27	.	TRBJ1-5	TGTGCCAGCAGTTGGTGGGGGGATAGCAATCAGCCCCAGCATTTT	CASSWWGDSNQPQHF
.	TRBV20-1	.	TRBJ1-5	TGCAGTGCTACGATACCCTGGGAGGAAGGGAGCAATCAGCCCCAGCATTTT	CSATIPWEEGSNQPQHF
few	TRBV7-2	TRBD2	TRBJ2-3	TGTGCCAGCAGCGCGGGGCGCGTTGCGGGAGCAAGTCCAGATACGCAGTATTTT	CASSAGRVAGASPDTQYF
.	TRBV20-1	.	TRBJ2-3	TGCAGTGCTAGAGATCTTGGCAGGGGCACAGATACGCAGTATTTT	CSARDLGRGTDTQYF
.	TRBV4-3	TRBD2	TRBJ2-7	TGCGCCAGCAGCCAAGAGGTACTAGCGGGAGGATGGTACGAGCAGTACTTC	CASSQEVLAGGWYEQYF
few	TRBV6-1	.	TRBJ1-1	TGTGCCAGCAGCCGCGGGAGGACTGAAGCTTTCTTT	CASSRGRTEAFF
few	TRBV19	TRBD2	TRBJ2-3	TGTGCCAGTAGTCCACGGACTAGCGGAGGCACAGATACGCAGTATTTT	CASSPRTSGGTDTQYF
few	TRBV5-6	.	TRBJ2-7	TGTGCCAGCAGCCCACGGCTAGCACCGGGCGAGCAGTACTTC	CASSPRLAPGEQYF
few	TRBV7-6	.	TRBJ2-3	TGTGCCAGCAGCTTCTACACATCCGCTACGCAGTATTTT	CASSFYTSATQYF
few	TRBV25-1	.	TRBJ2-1	TGTGCCAGCGGGACCCCCGAGCAGTTCTTC	CASGTPEQFF
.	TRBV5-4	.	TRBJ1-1	TGTGCCAGCAGCTTGGCGGAGATGAACACTGAAGCTTTCTTT	CASSLAEMNTEAFF
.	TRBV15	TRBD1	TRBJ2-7	TGTGCCACCAGCAGGGACAGGGGAACCTACGAGCAGTACTTC	CATSRDRGTYEQYF
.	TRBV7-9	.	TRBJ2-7	TGTGCCAGCAGCTTGGAGCAATACGAGCAGTACTTC	CASSLEQYEQYF
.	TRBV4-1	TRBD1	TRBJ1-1	TGCGCCAGCAGCCAACCGGGACAGGGTCTGCACACTGAAGCTTTCTTT	CASSQPGQGLHTEAFF
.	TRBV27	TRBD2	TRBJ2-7	TGTGCCAGCAGGGAACTAGCGGGAGGATCCTACGAGCAGTACTTC	CASRELAGGSYEQYF
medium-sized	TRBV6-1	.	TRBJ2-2	TGTGCCAGCACGGACGGGGTGGACACCGGGGAGCTGTTTTTT	CASTDGVDTGELFF
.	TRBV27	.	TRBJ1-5	TGTGCCAGCAGTCCCTCAGGTCGGCGCGGCAATCAGCCCCAGCATTTT	CASSPSGRRGNQPQHF
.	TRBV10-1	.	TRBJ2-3	TGCGCCAGCAGTGAGGGGGGAAGGAGCACAGATACGCAGTATTTT	CASSEGGRSTDTQYF
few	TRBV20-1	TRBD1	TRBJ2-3	TGCAGTGCTAGAGATACAGGGGGGACCCCCCACACAGATACGCAGTATTTT	CSARDTGGTPHTDTQYF
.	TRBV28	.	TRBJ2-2	TGTGCCAGCAGGAGAACGAACACCGGGGAGCTGTTTTTT	CASRRTNTGELFF
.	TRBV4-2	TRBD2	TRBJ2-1	TGTGCCAGCAACCCAGGTAGCGGGGAGGGCGATGAGCAGTTCTTC	CASNPGSGEGDEQFF
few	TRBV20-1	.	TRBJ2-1	TGCAGTGCTAGCCCCCTCGTGTGGAGAATCTCCTACAATGAGCAGTTCTTC	CSASPLVWRISYNEQFF
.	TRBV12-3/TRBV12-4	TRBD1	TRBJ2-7	TGTGCCAGCAGCCCGGGGACAGCAACCTACGAGCAGTACTTC	CASSPGTATYEQYF
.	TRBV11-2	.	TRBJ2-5	TGTGCCAGCAGCTTACGCGGCGGGCGAGGGGAGACCCAGTACTTC	CASSLRGGRGETQYF
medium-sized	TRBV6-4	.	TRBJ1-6	TGTGCCAGCAGTGACAGGGGTAATTCACCCCTCCACTTT	CASSDRGNSPLHF
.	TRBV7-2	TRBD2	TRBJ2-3	TGTGCCAGCAGCTTGACTAGCGGGAGTGAGACAGATACGCAGTATTTT	CASSLTSGSETDTQYF